These T cell receptor beta chains were read from a single sample in a study. Each CDR3 protein is one row after TCRdb ran MiXCR on the RT-PCR reads. The sample includes about 700,000 distinct CDR3 sequences, more than 13% of them seen just once. Input material: memory CD4+ T cells from blood. The origin of the receptors is a female donor in good health, serving as a healthy control. Both conserved end residues are part of each CDR3. Each record gives: D gene, clone size, V gene, J gene, CDR3 length, CDR3 DNA, CDR3 protein. The D gene is left open where the match is weak. For some rows the clone size is stated as once, few or many, or as a class when expanded; others skip it.

TRBD2,.,TRBV2,TRBJ2-3,15,TGTGCCAGCGGCGGGGCTAGCGGGAGCACAGATACGCAGTATTTT,CASGGASGSTDTQYF
TRBD2,.,TRBV4-1,TRBJ2-3,17,TGCGCCAGCAGCCAAGGCAGGGGACTAGCGGCGGCAGATACGCAGTATTTT,CASSQGRGLAAADTQYF
.,few,TRBV6-1,TRBJ2-1,15,TGTGCCAGCAGTGAAAAAAGCGGCTCCTACAATGAGCAGTTCTTC,CASSEKSGSYNEQFF
TRBD1,.,TRBV20-1,TRBJ2-6,17,TGCAGTGCCCCCCCGGGACAGGGGAGCTCTGGGGCCAACGTCCTGACTTTC,CSAPPGQGSSGANVLTF
TRBD2,few,TRBV24-1,TRBJ2-1,17,TGTGCCACCAGTGATTTGTCTGGGACTAGCGGGACAAATGAGCAGTTCTTC,CATSDLSGTSGTNEQFF
TRBD1,few,TRBV24-1,TRBJ1-5,15,TGTGCCACCAGTGCCGGGACAGCTGGGCATCAGCCCCAGCATTTT,CATSAGTAGHQPQHF
TRBD1,.,TRBV27,TRBJ1-1,14,TGTGCCAGCAGCCCCTTTAAAAGAGACAGGGGAGCTTTCTTT,CASSPFKRDRGAFF
.,few,TRBV7-8,TRBJ1-5,12,TGTGCCGGGGGGGACAACAATCAGCCCCAGCATTTT,CAGGDNNQPQHF
.,few,TRBV6-6,TRBJ1-4,16,TGTGCCAGCAGTTACCGGGACCTCGCGACTAATGAAAAACTGTTTTTT,CASSYRDLATNEKLFF
.,few,TRBV15,TRBJ1-4,13,TGTGCCACCAGCAGAGATAACGGGGAAAAACTGTTTTTT,CATSRDNGEKLFF
.,.,TRBV2,TRBJ1-4,12,TGTGCCAGCAGTTTTATCCGGGAGGGGCTGTTTTTT,CASSFIREGLFF
TRBD2,many,TRBV27,TRBJ2-1,15,TGTGCCAGCAGACCAGGACTAGCGGGAGTCAATGAGCAGTTCTTC,CASRPGLAGVNEQFF
.,.,TRBV20-1,TRBJ1-1,12,TGCAGTCCACTAGGCCCGAACACTGAAGCTTTCTTT,CSPLGPNTEAFF
.,many,TRBV9,TRBJ1-1,12,TGTGCCAGCAGCAGGAAGAACACTGAAGCTTTCTTT,CASSRKNTEAFF
.,.,TRBV5-8,TRBJ2-7,12,TGTGCCAGCAGCTTGGCTGGGGGAGGCAGTTACTTC,CASSLAGGGSYF
.,many,TRBV5-5,TRBJ2-7,14,TGTGCCAGCAGCCCGACCCGGATCTCCTACGAGCAGTACTTC,CASSPTRISYEQYF
TRBD1,many,TRBV29-1,TRBJ2-1,16,TGCAGCGTTGAAGATCCCAAGGGGGCCACCTACAATGAGCAGTTCTTC,CSVEDPKGATYNEQFF
TRBD2,few,TRBV4-2,TRBJ2-1,16,TGTGCCAGCAGCCAAGACCCTAGCGGGTATGACAATGAGCAGTTCTTC,CASSQDPSGYDNEQFF
TRBD1,few,TRBV19,TRBJ1-6,15,TGTGCCAGTAGTATAGCAGACAGGGGTTGGTCACCCCTCCACTTT,CASSIADRGWSPLHF
.,.,TRBV6-2/TRBV6-3,TRBJ1-2,13,TGTGCCAGCACCGATGACAGAAACTATGGCTACACCTTC,CASTDDRNYGYTF
TRBD1,few,TRBV7-2,TRBJ1-3,15,TGTGCCAGCAGCTTAGATGGACAGGCCGAAAACACCATATATTTT,CASSLDGQAENTIYF
TRBD2,few,TRBV9,TRBJ2-1,18,TGTGCCAGCAGCGTATATGATTGGCGGGAGGGCCCTTTGAATGAGCAGTTCTTC,CASSVYDWREGPLNEQFF
TRBD1,few,TRBV3-1,TRBJ2-1,14,TGTGCCAGCAGCCAAGCCAGCCCCGGGACAGGGAAGTTCTTC,CASSQASPGTGKFF
.,.,TRBV28,TRBJ2-5,14,TGTGCCAGCACATCACCAGCCCTGCAAGAGACCCAGTACTTC,CASTSPALQETQYF
.,few,TRBV20-1,TRBJ1-1,16,TGCAGTGCTAGATCGTGGCCTGGGGGCCTTAAGTCTGAAGCTTTCTTT,CSARSWPGGLKSEAFF
TRBD1,many,TRBV5-1,TRBJ1-1,13,TGCGCCAGCAGCTTGGAGGGACAGGGCCAAGCTTTCTTT,CASSLEGQGQAFF
.,.,TRBV28,TRBJ2-3,14,TGTGCCAGCATCGGCCAGGGCGAAACAGATACGCAGTATTTT,CASIGQGETDTQYF
.,.,TRBV6-1,TRBJ2-7,14,TGTGCCAGCAGTCTCGACGGTACTTACTACGAGCAGTACTTC,CASSLDGTYYEQYF
TRBD2,many,TRBV5-1,TRBJ2-1,15,TGCGCCAGCCGTATTAGCGGGTTATCCTACAATGAGCAGTTCTTC,CASRISGLSYNEQFF
TRBD1,many,TRBV24-1,TRBJ2-3,14,TGTGCCACCAGTGGACAGGGATACACAGATACGCAGTATTTT,CATSGQGYTDTQYF
TRBD2,few,TRBV6-5,TRBJ2-2,15,TGTGCCAGCAGACACCCTAGCGGGAGGGCCGGGGAGCTGTTTTTT,CASRHPSGRAGELFF
.,.,TRBV27,TRBJ2-1,14,TGTGCCAGCAGGGTAGGGGCTAACTACAATGAGCAGTTCTTC,CASRVGANYNEQFF
TRBD1,many,TRBV20-1,TRBJ2-3,14,TGCAGTGCTAGGACAGGGGGAGATGCAGATACGCAGTATTTT,CSARTGGDADTQYF
TRBD2,.,TRBV20-1,TRBJ2-1,15,TGCAGTGCGGATTTTCTAGCGGGAGTTTCGGATGAGCAGTTCTTC,CSADFLAGVSDEQFF
.,few,TRBV4-3,TRBJ1-4,15,TGCGCCAGCAGCGTTCGAGGGTTCCTTAATGAAAAACTGTTTTTT,CASSVRGFLNEKLFF
.,few,TRBV5-8,TRBJ2-1,13,TGTGCCAGCAGCCTGGGACTTAGCAATGAGCAGTTCTTC,CASSLGLSNEQFF
.,.,TRBV6-2/TRBV6-3,TRBJ2-5,12,TGTGCCAGCAAAGAGGGGCCGGAGACCCAGTACTTC,CASKEGPETQYF
TRBD2,.,TRBV5-1,TRBJ2-1,16,TGCGCCAGCAGCTTGCTATCCAGCGGGGATTACAATGAGCAGTTCTTC,CASSLLSSGDYNEQFF
.,many,TRBV24-1,TRBJ2-7,12,TGTGCCACCAGCCAGGAGGACCACGAGCAGTACTTC,CATSQEDHEQYF
.,.,TRBV2,TRBJ2-1,17,TGTGCCAGCTCGGGATACTCGACGGCTAGCTCCTACAATGAGCAGTTCTTC,CASSGYSTASSYNEQFF